Each of the 29 T cell receptor beta chains below was sequenced from the same sample in a study of blood T cell repertoires in COVID-19. Assay: immunoSEQ multiplex PCR; the TCRdb copy retains only in-frame clones and omits some. The sample contains 150,000 to 160,000 clones, roughly 78% of which appear only once. The sequencing input was peripheral blood. The receptors come from an elderly man with acute or convalescent COVID-19.

A word on this clone: This specimen includes other DNA sequences encoding the same CDR3. This rearrangement joins TRBV5-1 to TRBJ2-2; D not resolved. Germline CDR1 reads SGHRS; CDR2 reads YFSETQ. The CDR3 has 12 residues. Trimming removed 4 bases at V and 1 base at J, with 2 bases between. The CDR3 protein is CASSQNTGELFF. CDR3 DNA sequence: TGCGCCAGCAGCCAGAACACCGGGGAGCTGTTTTTT. Full variable domain (outside the CDR3, taken from reference TRBV5-1 and TRBJ2-2): KAGVTQTPRYLIKTRGQQVTLSCSPISGHRSVSWYQQTPGQGLQFLFEYFSETQRNKGNFPGRFSGRQFSNSRSEMNVSTLELGDSALYLCASSQNTGELFFGEGSRLTVL.

V and J are TRBV6-5 and TRBJ1-1, with 7 bases aligning to TRBD1. V trimming: 6 bases; J trimming: 5 bases; junction bases outside the gene matches: 9. The germline V gene encodes CDR1 MNHEY and CDR2 SVGAGI. There are 14 residues in the CDR3. This CDR3 is CASSRRQGETEAFF. The DNA of the CDR3 is TGTGCCAGCAGCCGTAGACAGGGAGAGACTGAAGCTTTCTTT.

The J gene is TRBJ2-2, the V gene TRBV7-8; 9 bases match TRBD1. Trimming removed 5 bases from V and 11 bases from J; junction bases left unmatched: 9. CDR1 and CDR2 from the germline V gene are SGHVS and FQNEAQ. The CDR3 length is 14 residues. The CDR3 DNA reads as TGTGCCAGCAGCCACGGGACAGGGAGAGGAGAGCTGTTTTTT. This translates into CASSHGTGRGELFF.

Notes on this clone: The same CDR3 is also encoded by other DNA sequences in this sample. This chain uses TRBV2 with TRBJ1-2; 7 nucleotides agree with TRBD1. The CDR3 is 14 residues long. V shed 4 bases, J shed 0 bases, and the junction held 2 bases outside the gene matches. Germline V CDR1 and CDR2: SNHLY, FYNNEI. For the CDR3, the DNA is TGTGCCAGCAGTGGGCAGGGGGCTAACTATGGCTACACCTTC. Its protein is CASSGQGANYGYTF.

The chain couples TRBV28 to TRBJ1-2; D perhaps matches TRBD1 (6 bases). The CDR3 runs to 14 residues. In germline, CDR1 is MDHEN, CDR2 SYDVKM. V lost 6 bases to trimming and J lost 4 bases, with 15 bases between them. In nucleotides, the CDR3 is TGTGCCAGCAGGATACACAGGGTTCTCTATGGCTACACCTTC. It codes for CASRIHRVLYGYTF.

The chain carries TRBV7-3 and TRBJ2-1, with unresolved D. This CDR3 contains 14 residues. Germline CDR1 reads SGHTA; CDR2 reads FQGTGA. With 5 bases removed from V and 2 bases from J, the gap between germline ends came to 10 bases. The CDR3 region is CASSPTATYNEQFF. CDR3 nucleotides: TGTGCCAGCAGCCCCACTGCTACCTACAATGAGCAGTTCTTC.

This clone was counted once. The chain carries TRBV5-1 and TRBJ2-7; D is possibly TRBD1 (7 bases). The CDR3 is made up of 15 amino acids. Germline V lookup: CDR1 SGHRS, CDR2 YFSETQ. Trimming stripped 4 bases from V and 3 bases from J, with 17 bases between. CDR3 coding DNA: TGCGCCAGCAGCCCCGGAGGGACAGTGGACTACGAGCAGTACGTC. Amino acid sequence: CASSPGGTVDYEQYV.

This chain links TRBV5-1 with TRBJ2-1; possibly TRBD1 for D (5 bases). The CDR3 runs to 14 residues. V was shortened by 0 bases and J by 5 bases, with 9 bases between the two germline ends. From germline, CDR1 is SGHRS and CDR2 YFSETQ. The CDR3 coding sequence is TGCGCCAGCAGCTTGGACCAGGGAAACAATGAGCAGTTCTTC. Its protein product is CASSLDQGNNEQFF.

V is TRBV28 and J is TRBJ1-1; D gene ambiguous. Trimming removed 6 bases at V and 5 bases at J, with 16 bases between. This CDR3 has 14 amino acids. The germline CDR1 and CDR2 sequences are MDHEN and SYDVKM. The CDR3 DNA sequence: TGTGCCAGCAGAGGTGGGCAGTTCCGTACTGAAGCTTTCTTT. It encodes CASRGGQFRTEAFF.

This chain connects TRBV24-1 to TRBJ2-2, with 8 bases fitting TRBD2. Germline CDR1 reads KGHDR; CDR2 reads SFDVKD. This CDR3 region has 17 residues. V was pared by 1 base and J by 6 bases, with 9 bases of the junction left unmatched. DNA for the CDR3: TGTGCCACCAGTGATTTTTCGTCAGCGGGGGAAGCCGGGGAGCTGTTTTTT. It codes for CATSDFSSAGEAGELFF.

The gene calls are TRBV5-5 and TRBJ2-7; TRBD1 might be the D (6 bases). This CDR3 contains 14 residues. V lost 2 bases and J 4 bases, leaving 13 bases between the germline ends. Germline V CDR1 and CDR2: SGHKS, YYEKEE (reference sequence). Written as DNA, the CDR3 is TGTGCCAGCAGCTTCTATGGGACAACGTACGAGCAGTACTTC. It yields the protein CASSFYGTTYEQYF.

The chain links TRBV5-1 to TRBJ2-7; 7 nucleotides line up with TRBD1. The length of the CDR3 is 17 residues. With 2 bases clipped from V and 0 bases from J, the junction kept 11 bases outside the gene matches. Germline V gene sequence: CDR1 SGHRS, CDR2 YFSETQ. This chain's CDR3 is CASSFEGGLRGSYEQYV. CDR3 nucleotides: TGCGCCAGCAGCTTTGAAGGGGGCCTGCGAGGCTCCTACGAGCAGTACGTC.

The genes are TRBV11-3 and TRBJ1-2; 10 bases fit TRBD1. Trimming took 5 bases from V and 7 from J; bases not matched to a gene: 10. This CDR3 spans 15 amino acids. Germline CDR1 and CDR2: SGHNT and YENEEA. The CDR3 here is CASSPTRTGGLGYTF. The DNA for the CDR3 is TGTGCCAGCAGCCCGACCCGGACAGGGGGTCTTGGCTACACCTTC.

This chain uses TRBV7-2 with TRBJ2-1; 7 bases map to TRBD2. Germline lookup yields CDR1 SGHTA and CDR2 FQGNSA. Losses at the gene ends were 5 bases for V and 3 bases for J; bases not matched to a gene: 10. The CDR3 contains 16 residues. For the CDR3, the DNA is TGTGCCAGCAGCCGCCAGGCGGGGGTATTCTACAATGAGCAGTTCTTC. It encodes CASSRQAGVFYNEQFF.

V usage is TRBV19 and J usage is TRBJ2-5; TRBD1 might be the D (5 bases). The CDR3 spans 14 residues. The germline V gene has CDR1 LNHDA and CDR2 SQIVND (reference sequence). Trimming cost V 1 base and J 0 bases, with 6 bases left between them. CDR3 amino acids: CASSIGQNQETQYF. CDR3 sequence (DNA): TGTGCCAGTAGTATAGGACAGAACCAAGAGACCCAGTACTTC. Complete variable domain (other parts from reference TRBV19 and TRBJ2-5): DGGITQSPKYLFRKEGQNVTLSCEQNLNHDAMYWYRQDPGQGLRLIYYSQIVNDFQKGDIAEGYSVSREKKESFPLTVTSAQKNPTAFYLCASSIGQNQETQYFGPGTRLLVL.

This clone came up a few times. The chain combines TRBV21-1 with TRBJ1-5; the D call of TRBD1 is as the table states it, not checked on the DNA. TRBV21-1 is flagged as a pseudogene. CDR3 size: 15 residues. The chain's CDR3 is CASSNTKQCNQPQHF. CDR3 sequence (DNA): TGTGCCAGCAGCAATACGAAACAATGCAATCAGCCCCAGCATTTT.

The chain uses TRBV5-5 and TRBJ1-4; 9 bases fit TRBD1. Germline V lookup: CDR1 SGHKS, CDR2 YYEKEE (reference sequence). This CDR3 has 14 residues. V lost 2 bases and J lost 9; bases outside the gene matches: 5. CDR3 coding DNA: TGTGCCAGCAGCTTTGAGGGACAGGGAAAAAAACTGTTTTTT. Encoded protein: CASSFEGQGKKLFF. Looking up the rest from reference TRBV5-5 and TRBJ1-4 gives the full variable domain: DAGVTQSPTHLIKTRGQQVTLRCSPISGHKSVSWYQQVLGQGPQFIFQYYEKEERGRGNFPDRFSARQFPNYSSELNVNALLLGDSALYLCASSFEGQGKKLFFGSGTQLSVL.

V gene TRBV5-1 combines with J gene TRBJ2-5; D may be TRBD2 (5 bases). V was shortened by 6 bases and J by 5 bases, with 17 bases between the two germline ends. In germline, CDR1 is SGHRS, CDR2 YFSETQ. The CDR3 is 14 residues long. The CDR3 sequence is CASTRGPTGETQYF. CDR3 sequence (DNA): TGCGCCAGCACCCGCGGACCGACGGGGGAGACCCAGTACTTC.

In its sample, this clone was seen once. The CDR3 bases are TGTGCCATCAGTGAGTCACAGGGGGAGGGCTACACCTTC. Protein sequence: CAISESQGEGYTF. The chain carries TRBV10-3 and TRBJ1-2; 8 nucleotides match TRBD1. The V gene's germline CDR1 is ENHRY and CDR2 SYGVKD. The CDR3 spans 13 residues. J lost 8 bases, V lost 0 bases, and 2 bases had no gene match.

The V and J genes are TRBV3-1 (or the pseudogene TRBV3-2) and TRBJ1-5; D not resolved. The CDR3 has 15 residues. The V end lost 1 base, the J end lost 4 bases, and 11 bases lay between the germline ends. The germline V gene has CDR1 LGHDT and CDR2 YNNKEL (reference sequence). The CDR3 DNA reads as TGTGCCAGCAGCCAAGGTGCGAGTCAAAATCAGCCCCAGCATTTT. Amino acid sequence: CASSQGASQNQPQHF.

The chain recombines TRBV10-3 with TRBJ2-7, with D tentatively TRBD2 (6 bases). Trimming took 2 bases from V and 7 from J, leaving 9 bases between them. The germline gives CDR1 ENHRY, CDR2 SYGVKD. CDR3 length: 12 amino acids. The CDR3 here is CAISETGVEQYV. In nucleotides, the CDR3 is TGTGCCATCAGTGAGACGGGGGTTGAGCAGTACGTC.

This clone was recorded once. The chain has TRBV25-1 and TRBJ1-2; 8 nucleotides align to TRBD1. Germline V lookup: CDR1 MGHDK, CDR2 SYGVNS. The J segment lost 8 bases and the V segment lost 7 bases, leaving 3 bases of the junction unmatched. The CDR3 spans 11 residues. The CDR3 loop is CASNRQGGYTF. In DNA form, the CDR3 reads TGTGCCAGCAATCGACAGGGGGGCTACACCTTC.

The chain has TRBV28 and TRBJ2-7; TRBD1 aligns across 11 bases. Germline trimming cut 6 bases from V and 2 bases from J; bases unmatched to any gene: 6. The CDR3 runs to 15 residues. Per the germline V gene, CDR1 is MDHEN and CDR2 is SYDVKM. The CDR3 nucleotides read TGTGCCAGCAGCGCCGGGACAGGGGGAACCTACGAGCAGTACGTC. This gives the protein CASSAGTGGTYEQYV.

This chain uses TRBV5-1 with TRBJ2-1; tentatively, D is TRBD2 (6 bases). V was trimmed by 4 bases and J by 7 bases, leaving 24 bases between them. The germline V gene has CDR1 SGHRS and CDR2 YFSETQ. The CDR3 totals 17 residues. In nucleotides, the CDR3 is TGCGCCAGCAGCCCTGCGCCGGGAGTCAGTTCGGGGAATGAGCAGTTCTTC. Translation gives CASSPAPGVSSGNEQFF.

CDR3 sequence: CASSSSLFLTDTQYF. DNA for the CDR3: TGTGCCAGCAGCTCCTCTCTATTCCTGACAGATACGCAGTATTTT. The chain links TRBV7-8 to TRBJ2-3, with no clear D. Germline loops: CDR1 SGHVS, CDR2 FQNEAQ. Trimming left V 4 bases short and J 3 bases short, with 14 bases between. This CDR3 contains 15 residues.

The chain's CDR3 is CATAGGFRTNYGYTF. CDR3 coding DNA: TGTGCCACCGCGGGAGGATTTAGGACTAACTATGGCTACACCTTC. The rearrangement joins TRBV24-1 to TRBJ1-2; unclear D gene. The CDR3 length is 15 residues. V lost 9 bases and J lost 0, with 16 bases in between. Germline V CDR1 and CDR2: KGHDR, SFDVKD.

The rearrangement uses TRBV11-1 and TRBJ2-5; 10 bases line up with TRBD2. V was clipped by 2 bases and J by 3 bases; unmatched bases: 6. Germline-derived CDR1 and CDR2 are SGHAT and FQDESV (reference sequence). This CDR3 has 16 amino acids. The CDR3 region has the DNA TGTGCCAGCAGCTTAAATAGCGGGGGGCCTAAAGAGACCCAGTACTTC. Its translation is CASSLNSGGPKETQYF.

The chain employs TRBV7-9 and TRBJ1-1; D unclear. CDR3 length: 15 residues. V lost 1 base, J lost 1 base, and 10 bases lay in between. Germline assignment: CDR1 SEHNR and CDR2 FQNEAQ (reference sequence). The CDR3 spells CASSLGIATNTEAFF. The CDR3 region has the DNA TGTGCCAGCAGCTTAGGCATAGCCACGAACACTGAAGCTTTCTTT.

This clone came up a few times. The chain employs TRBV6-4 and TRBJ1-1, with D possibly matching TRBD1 (5 bases). CDR1 and CDR2 (germline): MRHNA, SNTAGT. V was trimmed by 3 bases and J by 5 bases, leaving 13 bases between them. The CDR3 runs to 14 residues. The CDR3, as DNA: TGTGCCAGCAGTGATACCTCCGGGGGGACTGAAGCTTTCTTT. Translating gives CASSDTSGGTEAFF.